This T cell receptor (beta chain) comes out of a study of cytomegalovirus exposure and HLA in healthy donors. Germline V gene lookup returns CDR1 SEHNR and CDR2 FQNEAQ (reference sequence). The J segment lost 4 bases and the V segment lost 7 bases, leaving 9 bases of the junction unmatched. The CDR3 spans 16 residues. General study findings and limits: CMV serostatus was the sole immune exposure data available. Published work reported that the classifier diagnosed cytomegalovirus status with high specificity and sensitivity.

13 Jbeta primers and 60 Vbeta primers were used for the PCR. Profiled with immunoSEQ multiplex PCR; TCRdb holds only in-frame clones, not every one. Here the sample spans about 210,000 clones, approximately 86% being singletons. With regard to this clone: Its antigen is not identified.

Sequencing was done on a sample of PBMCs. The TCR originated in a woman between 25 and 40 years old in good health and CMV-seronegative. J is TRBJ2-2 and V is TRBV7-9; 10 nucleotides align to TRBD2. CDR3 sequence: CASMGLAGAVTGELFF. CDR3 nucleotide sequence: TGTGCCAGCATGGGTCTAGCGGGAGCGGTCACCGGGGAGCTGTTTTTT. Combining the CDR3 with reference TRBV7-9 and TRBJ2-2 gives the whole variable domain DTGVSQNPRHKITKRGQNVTFRCDPISEHNRLYWYRQTLGQGPEFLTYFQNEAQLEKSRLLSDRFSAERPKGSFSTLEIQRTEQGDSAMYLCASMGLAGAVTGELFFGEGSRLTVL.